These 20 T cell receptor beta chains originate from one sample sequenced in a study of T-cell reconstitution after alpha-beta-depleted transplantation in children. Molecular barcoding with unique molecular identifiers was used for the TCRbeta library. TCRdb reprocessed the PCR reads with MiXCR, giving one entry per CDR3 protein. The repertoire holds fewer than 450,000 distinct CDR3 sequences, with 15% to 20% as singletons. Sequencing was performed on PBMCs, mostly from graft donor cells, taken 360 days after TCRalphabeta/CD19-depleted stem cell transplant. Receptors originate from a male patient between 2 and 10 years old who had a stem cell transplant for acute lymphoblastic leukemia, so the T cells may come from the graft donor.

V gene TRBV5-1 combines with J gene TRBJ2-1; 12 positions agree with TRBD2. CDR3 length equals 17 residues. The junction had 4 bases not matched to a gene; V was cut back by 3 bases and J by 0 bases. Germline CDR1 reads SGHRS; CDR2 reads YFSETQ. CDR3 residues: CASSSSGRGSSYNEQFF. The CDR3 region has the DNA TGCGCCAGCAGCTCTAGCGGGAGGGGGAGCTCCTACAATGAGCAGTTCTTC.

This clonotype showed up just a few times. The chain recombines TRBV11-2 with TRBJ2-5, with D maybe TRBD2 (6 bases). The germline V gene encodes CDR1 SGHAT and CDR2 FQNNGV. The CDR3 is made up of 18 amino acids. Trimming left V 6 bases short and J 5 bases short, with 28 bases between. The CDR3 nucleotides are TGTGCCAGCAGTCCAAACGATTACGGGAGTTGGCGGTTGGAGACCCAGTACTTC. Protein: CASSPNDYGSWRLETQYF.

This clonotype was counted between two and nine times. The chain employs TRBV4-3 and TRBJ2-1; D might be TRBD1 (6 bases). Germline V gene sequence: CDR1 LGHNA, CDR2 YSLEER. Trimming left V 4 bases short and J 6 bases short, with 13 bases between. The CDR3 sequence is 14 residues long. The CDR3 spells CASSLGHHANEQFF. The CDR3 DNA reads as TGCGCCAGCAGCCTGGGACACCACGCCAATGAGCAGTTCTTC.

This clonotype occurred a few times. The chain couples TRBV28 to TRBJ2-7; D unclear. Trimming cost V 5 bases and J 3 bases, with 11 bases left between them. CDR1 is MDHEN and CDR2 is SYDVKM in the germline V gene. The CDR3 runs 13 residues. The CDR3 sequence: CASSLTQYYEQYF. The CDR3 DNA follows: TGTGCCAGCAGTCTGACCCAGTACTACGAGCAGTACTTC.

As regards this clonotype: The junction departs from the called germline gene at one end, perhaps through a read error. The rearrangement uses TRBV5-6 and TRBJ1-5; 7 nucleotides line up with TRBD1. The CDR3 loop spans 15 amino acids. Germline CDR1 is SGHDT and CDR2 is YYEEEE. In DNA, the CDR3 is TGTGCCAGCAGCTTAAGCCGGGACAGAGGGCAGCCCCGGCATTTT. Amino acid sequence: CASSLSRDRGQPRHF.

The chain couples TRBV10-3 to TRBJ2-2; TRBD2 aligns across 8 bases. There are 14 residues in the CDR3. With V trimmed by 10 bases and J by 3 bases, 7 bases remained unmatched. Germline assignment: CDR1 ENHRY and CDR2 SYGVKD. The CDR3 sequence: CATSGGWDTGELFF. The CDR3, as DNA: TGTGCCACCAGCGGGGGCTGGGACACCGGGGAGCTGTTTTTT.

The rearrangement joins TRBV12-3 or TRBV12-4 to TRBJ2-7; D assignment may be TRBD1 or TRBD2 (5 bases each). CDR3 length: 15 residues. The V end lost 5 bases, the J end lost 3 bases, and 17 bases lay between the germline ends. As DNA, the CDR3 is TGTGCCAGCAGTATACGGGGCGTGCCTAACTACGAGCAGTACTTC. As protein: CASSIRGVPNYEQYF.

This chain joins TRBV11-1 and TRBJ2-5, with D possibly matching TRBD2 (5 bases). The germline V and J ends were trimmed by 5 bases and 7 bases, with 17 bases remaining between them. Germline loops: CDR1 SGHAT, CDR2 FQDESV (reference sequence). This CDR3 contains 14 residues. As DNA, the CDR3 is TGTGCCAGCAGCCCCGGAGGCGGGCTGGGGACCCAGTACTTC. Encoded protein: CASSPGGGLGTQYF.

This clonotype was counted between two and nine times. The chain recombines TRBV28 with TRBJ2-5, with 7 bases matching TRBD1. With V trimmed by 7 bases and J by 7 bases, 12 bases remained unmatched. The CDR3 extends over 14 amino acids. In germline, CDR1 is MDHEN, CDR2 SYDVKM. The CDR3 bases are TGTGCCAGCATCCACCCAAGGGGGCGCGGGACCCAGTACTTC. Translating gives CASIHPRGRGTQYF. Together with reference TRBV28 and TRBJ2-5, the CDR3 gives the full variable domain: DVKVTQSSRYLVKRTGEKVFLECVQDMDHENMFWYRQDPGLGLRLIYFSYDVKMKEKGDIPEGYSVSREKKERFSLILESASTNQTSMYLCASIHPRGRGTQYFGPGTRLLVL.

This clonotype was seen only a few times. This chain uses TRBV4-2 with TRBJ2-7; 10 bases line up with TRBD1. Losses at the gene ends were 4 bases for V and 2 bases for J; bases not matched to a gene: 8. Germline CDR1 is LGHNA and CDR2 is YNFKEQ. This CDR3 contains 16 residues. The CDR3 is CASSLTSGQGAYEQYF. In DNA, the CDR3 is TGTGCCAGCAGCCTGACCTCCGGACAGGGGGCCTACGAGCAGTACTTC.

The CDR3 DNA is TGTGCCAGCAGCTTGATGGGGGGAGATAGCAATCAGCCCCAGCATTTT. Translating gives CASSLMGGDSNQPQHF. This chain links TRBV5-5 with TRBJ1-5, with D perhaps matching TRBD1 (5 bases). Trimming pared 1 base from V and 0 bases from J, leaving 11 bases between. From germline, CDR1 is SGHKS and CDR2 YYEKEE (reference sequence). The CDR3 contains 16 residues. The full variable domain, in which reference TRBV5-5 and TRBJ1-5 provide the parts outside the CDR3, is DAGVTQSPTHLIKTRGQQVTLRCSPISGHKSVSWYQQVLGQGPQFIFQYYEKEERGRGNFPDRFSARQFPNYSSELNVNALLLGDSALYLCASSLMGGDSNQPQHFGDGTRLSIL.

About this clonotype: One end of the junction does not line up with germline, which may come from a read error. This sequence joins TRBV7-9 and TRBJ1-5, with 7 bases fitting TRBD1. The CDR3 loop spans 15 amino acids. CDR1 SEHNR and CDR2 FQNEAQ come from the germline V gene (reference sequence). For the CDR3, the DNA is TGTGCCAGCATCTTAGCTGAGGGGGCCTATCAGCCCCAGCATTTT. Its translation: CASILAEGAYQPQHF.

The J gene is TRBJ2-3, the V gene TRBV9, with 8 bases aligning to TRBD2. The germline V gene has CDR1 SGDLS and CDR2 YYNGEE. The CDR3 runs to 14 residues. V shed 2 bases and J 6 bases; nucleotides not matched to a gene: 5. As DNA, the CDR3 is TGTGCCAGCAGCGTTCGAGCGGGAGTTGATACGCAGTATTTT. Its protein product is CASSVRAGVDTQYF.

V usage is TRBV4-3 and J usage is TRBJ2-1, with 13 bases identical to TRBD2. CDR3 length: 17 amino acids. After removal of 0 bases from V and 9 bases from J, the junction contained 8 bases not matched to a gene. Germline V gives CDR1 LGHNA, CDR2 YSLEER. The CDR3 spells CASSQDRTSGRLVEQFF. The CDR3 nucleotides are TGCGCCAGCAGCCAAGATAGGACTAGCGGGAGATTGGTTGAGCAGTTCTTC.

This clonotype has more than one count but fewer than ten. This CDR3 reads CASSYSRGNQPQHF. The CDR3 region has the DNA TGTGCCAGCAGTTACTCGAGGGGCAATCAGCCCCAGCATTTT. J is TRBJ1-5 and V is TRBV6-2 or TRBV6-3; D is ambiguous. Germline CDR1 is MNHEY and CDR2 is SVGEGT. The V end lost 0 bases, the J end lost 2 bases, and 5 bases lay between the germline ends. CDR3 length: 14 residues.

This clonotype has only a few counts. The chain links TRBV19 to TRBJ1-1; the D is unclear. Per germline, CDR1 LNHDA and CDR2 SQIVND (reference sequence). The CDR3 has 13 amino acids. Trimming cost V 3 bases and J 1 base, with 6 bases left between them. The CDR3 loop reads CASSMMGNTEAFF. In nucleotides, the CDR3 is TGTGCCAGTAGTATGATGGGGAACACTGAAGCTTTCTTT.

The chain is built from TRBV4-3 and TRBJ2-2; perhaps TRBD2 as D (6 bases). The CDR3 spans 15 residues. Trimming pared 0 bases from V and 7 bases from J, leaving 12 bases between. The germline CDR1 and CDR2 sequences are LGHNA and YSLEER. The CDR3, as DNA: TGCGCCAGCAGCCAAGAAGGGCGCGGGGACGGGGAGCTGTTTTTT. It specifies CASSQEGRGDGELFF.

This chain joins TRBV9 and TRBJ2-2, with unresolved D. This CDR3 is built from 15 residues. The germline V gene encodes CDR1 SGDLS and CDR2 YYNGEE. With 4 bases removed from V and 8 bases from J, the gap between germline ends came to 18 bases. CDR3 bases: TGTGCCAGCAGCCCTCAGGAGTTTCCCCGGGGGGAGCTGTTTTTT. Amino acid sequence: CASSPQEFPRGELFF.

The rearrangement uses TRBV7-2 and TRBJ1-2; perhaps TRBD1 as D (5 bases). V was pared by 3 bases and J by 4 bases, with 12 bases between. There are 14 residues in the CDR3. Germline V lookup: CDR1 SGHTA, CDR2 FQGNSA. The chain's CDR3 is CASSLVEQVYGYTF. The CDR3 bases are TGTGCCAGCAGCTTGGTCGAACAGGTCTATGGCTACACCTTC.

The chain uses TRBV25-1 and TRBJ1-4; D gene ambiguous. The CDR3 covers 14 residues. Trimming removed 3 bases from V and 8 bases from J, with 13 bases in between. Germline V gene data show CDR1 as MGHDK and CDR2 as SYGVNS. The CDR3 is CASSEPGKNEKLFF. The CDR3 DNA follows: TGTGCCAGCAGTGAGCCAGGAAAGAACGAAAAACTGTTTTTT.